The present T cell receptor beta chain was sequenced within a study of shared clonotypes between healthy human individuals. Study as a whole: Plates per donor: three CD4 naive, three CD4 memory, two CD8 naive, one CD8 memory. Study observations and caveats: Despite large depth, rarefaction showed incomplete sorted-subset sequencing. Non-shared clonotypes had lower generation probabilities than clonotypes shared by all four sorted-subset donors.

Sequencing used immunoSEQ multiplex PCR; TCRdb keeps in-frame clones, though not all of them. This sample carries about 2 million clones, approximately 94% of them seen once, and the ten largest clones take less than 1.5%. CDR1 is SGHDT, CDR2 YYEEEE, per germline. This CDR3 region has 14 residues. V was cut by 0 bases and J by 2 bases, with 9 bases left in between. Of note for this clone: Antigen specificity is unknown. Other DNA variants within this sample encode the same CDR3.

Naive CD8 populations comprised CD45RO-negative cells positively selected for CCR7, excluding terminally differentiated effector memory CD45RA+ cells. Donors were healthy HIV-negative adults without recent acute infections or vaccinations. This receptor was taken from a man younger than 35 in good health. The V and J genes are TRBV5-6 and TRBJ2-7, with D perhaps TRBD1 (6 bases). Input material: naive CD8+ T cells sorted from blood. The CDR3 coding sequence is TGTGCCAGCAGCTTGGGTGCAGGGGCCTACGAGCAGTACTTC. This codes for CASSLGAGAYEQYF.